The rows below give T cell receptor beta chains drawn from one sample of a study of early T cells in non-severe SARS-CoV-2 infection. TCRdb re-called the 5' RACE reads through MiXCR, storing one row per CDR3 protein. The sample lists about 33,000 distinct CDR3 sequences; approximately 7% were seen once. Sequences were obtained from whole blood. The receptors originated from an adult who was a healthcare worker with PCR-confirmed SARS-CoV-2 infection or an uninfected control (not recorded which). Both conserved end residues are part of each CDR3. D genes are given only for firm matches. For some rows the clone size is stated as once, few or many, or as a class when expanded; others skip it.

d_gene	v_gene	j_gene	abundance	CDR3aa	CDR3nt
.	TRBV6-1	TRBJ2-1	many	CASSEAHGDYSDYNEQFF	TGTGCCAGCAGTGAAGCCCATGGCGATTACTCAGACTACAATGAGCAGTTCTTC
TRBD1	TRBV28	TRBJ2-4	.	CASSPRQGATGNIQYF	TGTGCCAGCAGTCCAAGACAGGGGGCTACGGGAAACATTCAGTACTTC
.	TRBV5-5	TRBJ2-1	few	CASSFTGSYNEQFF	TGTGCCAGCAGCTTCACGGGATCCTACAATGAGCAGTTCTTC
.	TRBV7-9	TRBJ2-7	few	CASSPGPHTYEQYF	TGTGCCAGCAGCCCCGGACCTCATACCTACGAGCAGTACTTC
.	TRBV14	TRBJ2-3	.	CASSRGTTDTQYF	TGTGCCAGCAGCCGAGGTACCACAGATACGCAGTATTTT
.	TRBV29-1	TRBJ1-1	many	CSVRPSNTEAFF	TGCAGCGTTCGTCCCTCGAACACTGAAGCTTTCTTT
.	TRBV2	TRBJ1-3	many	CASSETRSGNTIYF	TGTGCCAGCAGTGAGACCCGCTCTGGAAACACCATATATTTT
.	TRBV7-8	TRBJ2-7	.	CASSTRDKPHEQYF	TGTGCCAGCAGCACGCGGGACAAGCCCCACGAGCAGTACTTC
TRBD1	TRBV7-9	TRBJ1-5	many	CASSPIVGGQPQHF	TGTGCCAGCAGCCCTATAGTAGGGGGCCAGCCCCAGCATTTT
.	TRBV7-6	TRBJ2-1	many	CASSFGPVNEQFF	TGTGCCAGCAGCTTCGGCCCCGTAAATGAGCAGTTCTTC
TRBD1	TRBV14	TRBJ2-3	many	CASSQPLGQGGRDTQYF	TGTGCCAGCAGCCAACCTCTAGGACAGGGGGGACGGGATACGCAGTATTTT
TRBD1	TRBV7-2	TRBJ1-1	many	CASSPRTGYTEAFF	TGTGCCAGCAGCCCGCGGACAGGGTACACTGAAGCTTTCTTT
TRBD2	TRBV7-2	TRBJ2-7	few	CASSPWTSGYEQYF	TGTGCCAGCAGCCCCTGGACTAGCGGGTACGAGCAGTACTTC
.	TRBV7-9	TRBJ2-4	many	CASSFSGGGDIQYF	TGTGCCAGCAGCTTCTCAGGGGGAGGTGACATTCAGTACTTC
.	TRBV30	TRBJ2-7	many	CAWSVRGARLTSEQYF	TGTGCCTGGAGTGTCAGGGGGGCACGCCTGACGTCCGAGCAGTACTTC
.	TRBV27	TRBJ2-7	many	CASSEGGEQYF	TGTGCCAGCAGTGAAGGCGGCGAGCAGTACTTC
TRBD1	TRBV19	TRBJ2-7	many	CASSIGQGAYEQYF	TGTGCCAGTAGTATAGGTCAGGGGGCCTACGAGCAGTACTTC
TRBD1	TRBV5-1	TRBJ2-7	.	CASNRGEAYEQYF	TGCGCCAGCAACAGGGGCGAAGCCTACGAGCAGTACTTC
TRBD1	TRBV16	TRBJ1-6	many	CASSQSGQVGSPLHF	TGTGCCAGCAGCCAATCGGGACAGGTGGGATCACCCCTCCACTTT
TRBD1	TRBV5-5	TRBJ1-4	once	CASSLEGQGKLFF	TGTGCCAGCAGCTTGGAGGGACAGGGAAAACTGTTTTTT
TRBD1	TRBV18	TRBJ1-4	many	CASSGTGGSAGSFF	TGTGCCAGCTCAGGGACAGGGGGTTCGGCTGGATCGTTTTTT
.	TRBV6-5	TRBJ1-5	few	CASRSGSQPQHF	TGTGCCAGCAGATCAGGAAGTCAGCCCCAGCATTTT
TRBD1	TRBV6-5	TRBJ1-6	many	CASSSPGQGIFPLHF	TGTGCCAGCAGTTCCCCGGGACAGGGAATTTTCCCCCTCCACTTT
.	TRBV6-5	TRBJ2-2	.	CASSYSKKKTGNTGELFF	TGTGCCAGCAGTTACTCGAAGAAGAAGACTGGCAACACCGGGGAGCTGTTTTTT
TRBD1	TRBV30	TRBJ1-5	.	CAWSGQGNQPQHF	TGTGCCTGGAGCGGACAGGGCAATCAGCCCCAGCATTTT